This T cell receptor beta chain was retrieved from a study of T cell responses to AZD1222 COVID-19 vaccine. General observations from the study: Possibly, clonal diversity was underestimated; donors were largely white British and included more females. Only a handful of AZD1222 recipients tested seropositive at baseline.

Some clones are missing from TCRdb's copy, which holds only in-frame ones; the method was immunoSEQ multiplex PCR. The table shows about 150,000 clones, with roughly 90% occurring only once. A remark on this clone: Its antigen is as yet unknown.

It was second doses at about 4 or about 12 weeks that were pooled. The receptor was isolated from an adult who received the AZD1222 COVID-19 vaccine. The input for sequencing was peripheral blood, taken 28 days after the second AZD1222 dose.

The CDR3 loop is CASSPGQGAYQPQHF. The CDR3 bases are TGTGCCAGCAGCCCGGGACAGGGGGCGTATCAGCCCCAGCATTTT. The chain carries TRBV7-2 and TRBJ1-5; TRBD1 matches at 12 bases. The V gene end was trimmed by 5 bases and the J gene end by 5 bases; junction bases not matched to a gene: 4. The CDR3 spans 15 residues. From germline, CDR1 is SGHTA and CDR2 FQGNSA.